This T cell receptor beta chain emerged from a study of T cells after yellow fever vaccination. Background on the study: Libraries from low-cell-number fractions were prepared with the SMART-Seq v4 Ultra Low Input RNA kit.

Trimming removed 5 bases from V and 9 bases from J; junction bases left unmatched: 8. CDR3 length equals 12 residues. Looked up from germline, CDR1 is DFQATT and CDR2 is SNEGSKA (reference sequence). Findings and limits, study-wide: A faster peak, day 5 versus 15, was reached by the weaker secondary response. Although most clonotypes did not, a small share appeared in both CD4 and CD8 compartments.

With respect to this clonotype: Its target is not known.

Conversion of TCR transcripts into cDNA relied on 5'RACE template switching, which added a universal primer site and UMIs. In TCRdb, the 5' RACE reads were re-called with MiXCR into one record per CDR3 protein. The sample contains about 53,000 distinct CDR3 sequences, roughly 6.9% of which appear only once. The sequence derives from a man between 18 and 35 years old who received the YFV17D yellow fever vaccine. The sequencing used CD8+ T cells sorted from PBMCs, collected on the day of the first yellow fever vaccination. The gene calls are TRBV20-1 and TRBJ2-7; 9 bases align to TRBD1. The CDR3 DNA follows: TGCAGTGCTGGAGGACAGGGGAGAGTGCAGTACTTC. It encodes CSAGGQGRVQYF.